The clone carrying this T cell receptor beta chain occurred a few times. Its antigen is unknown. The record originates from a study of T cell responses to AZD1222 COVID-19 vaccine. Study-level points and caveats: Close to half of spike-specific TCRs reportedly recognize unmutated variant regions. Among the donors, most were white British and more were female, and clonal diversity was possibly underestimated. Following two doses of AZD1222, Spike-specific TCR breadth and depth rose.

Produced via immunoSEQ multiplex PCR; TCRdb's table is partial and in-frame only. The data contain 80,000 to 90,000 clones, roughly nine tenths of them singletons. Source: peripheral blood, taken on day 0 of AZD1222 vaccination. The TCR originated in an adult in good health.

CDR3 region: CASSPRGGGSAGGTTKEQYF. Written as DNA, the CDR3 is TGTGCCAGCAGCCCGAGAGGAGGGGGTTCTGCGGGAGGTACTACGAAAGAGCAGTACTTC. The V call is TRBV9, the J call TRBJ2-7; 8 bases map to TRBD2. This CDR3 contains 20 residues. After removal of 4 bases from V and 7 bases from J, the junction contained 28 bases not matched to a gene. CDR1 and CDR2 (germline): SGDLS, YYNGEE.